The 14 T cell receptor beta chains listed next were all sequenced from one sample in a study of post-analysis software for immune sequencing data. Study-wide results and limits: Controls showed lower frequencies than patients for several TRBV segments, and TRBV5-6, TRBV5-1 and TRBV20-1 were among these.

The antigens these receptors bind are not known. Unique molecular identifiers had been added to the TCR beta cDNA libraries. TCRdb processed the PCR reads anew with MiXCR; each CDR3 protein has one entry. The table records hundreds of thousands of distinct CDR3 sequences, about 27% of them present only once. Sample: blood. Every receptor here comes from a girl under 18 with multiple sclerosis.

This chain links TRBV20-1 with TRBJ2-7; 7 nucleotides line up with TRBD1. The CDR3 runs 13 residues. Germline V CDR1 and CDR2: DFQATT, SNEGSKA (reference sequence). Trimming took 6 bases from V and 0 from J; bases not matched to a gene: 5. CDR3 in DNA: TGCAGTGCCCTGACAGGGCCCTCCTACGAGCAGTACTTC. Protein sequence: CSALTGPSYEQYF.

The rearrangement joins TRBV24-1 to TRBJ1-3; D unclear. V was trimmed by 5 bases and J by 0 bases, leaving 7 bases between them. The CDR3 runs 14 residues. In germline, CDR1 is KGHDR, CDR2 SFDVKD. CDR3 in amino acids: CATSATDSGNTIYF. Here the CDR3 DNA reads TGTGCCACCAGTGCCACTGACTCTGGAAACACCATATATTTT.

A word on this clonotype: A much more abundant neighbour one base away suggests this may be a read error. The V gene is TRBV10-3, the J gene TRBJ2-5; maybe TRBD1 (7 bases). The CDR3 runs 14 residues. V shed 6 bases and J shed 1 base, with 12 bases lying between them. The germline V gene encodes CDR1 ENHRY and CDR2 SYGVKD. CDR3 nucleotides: TGTGCCATCAGGGACTACAGGGGCCAAGAGACCCAGTACTTC. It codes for CAIRDYRGQETQYF.

In DNA form, the CDR3 reads TGTGCCAGCAGCCCAGGGACGGAGGCTTATGGCTACACCTTC. Translation gives CASSPGTEAYGYTF. The gene calls are TRBV7-9 and TRBJ1-2, with D tentatively TRBD1 (5 bases). V was trimmed by 5 bases and J by 5 bases, leaving 15 bases between them. CDR3 size: 14 residues. Germline CDR1 SEHNR, CDR2 FQNEAQ (reference sequence).

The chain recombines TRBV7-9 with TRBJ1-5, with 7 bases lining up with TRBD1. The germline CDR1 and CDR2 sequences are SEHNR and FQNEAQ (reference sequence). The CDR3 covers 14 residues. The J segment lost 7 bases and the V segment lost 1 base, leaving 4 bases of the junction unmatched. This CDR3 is CASSLGTGLQPQHF. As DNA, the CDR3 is TGTGCCAGCAGCTTAGGGACAGGACTCCAGCCCCAGCATTTT.

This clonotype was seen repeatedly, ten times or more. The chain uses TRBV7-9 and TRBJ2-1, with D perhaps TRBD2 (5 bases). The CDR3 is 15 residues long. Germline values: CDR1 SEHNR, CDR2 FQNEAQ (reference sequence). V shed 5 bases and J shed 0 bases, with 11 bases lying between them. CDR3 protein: CASSLSDASYNEQFF. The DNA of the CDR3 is TGTGCCAGCAGCCTTAGCGACGCCTCCTACAATGAGCAGTTCTTC. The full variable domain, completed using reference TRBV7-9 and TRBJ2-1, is DTGVSQNPRHKITKRGQNVTFRCDPISEHNRLYWYRQTLGQGPEFLTYFQNEAQLEKSRLLSDRFSAERPKGSFSTLEIQRTEQGDSAMYLCASSLSDASYNEQFFGPGTRLTVL.

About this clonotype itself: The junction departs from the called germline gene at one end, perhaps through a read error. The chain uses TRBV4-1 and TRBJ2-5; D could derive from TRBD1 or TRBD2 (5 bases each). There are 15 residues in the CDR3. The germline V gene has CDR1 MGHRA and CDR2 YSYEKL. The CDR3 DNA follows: TGCGCCAGCAGCCAAGGGACGGGGCCCCAAGAGACCCGGTACTTC. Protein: CASSQGTGPQETRYF.

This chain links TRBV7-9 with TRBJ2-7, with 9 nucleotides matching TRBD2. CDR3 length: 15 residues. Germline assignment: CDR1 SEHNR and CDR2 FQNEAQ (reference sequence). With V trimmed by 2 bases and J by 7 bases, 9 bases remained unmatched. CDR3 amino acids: CASSLSGRTVDEQYF. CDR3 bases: TGTGCCAGCAGCTTAAGCGGGAGGACGGTCGATGAGCAGTACTTC.

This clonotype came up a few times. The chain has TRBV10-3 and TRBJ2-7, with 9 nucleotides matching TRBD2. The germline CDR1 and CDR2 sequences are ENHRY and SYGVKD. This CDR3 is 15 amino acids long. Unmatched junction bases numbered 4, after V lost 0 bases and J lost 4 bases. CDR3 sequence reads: CAISESGLAEYEQYF. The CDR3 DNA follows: TGTGCCATCAGTGAGTCGGGACTAGCAGAGTACGAGCAGTACTTC.

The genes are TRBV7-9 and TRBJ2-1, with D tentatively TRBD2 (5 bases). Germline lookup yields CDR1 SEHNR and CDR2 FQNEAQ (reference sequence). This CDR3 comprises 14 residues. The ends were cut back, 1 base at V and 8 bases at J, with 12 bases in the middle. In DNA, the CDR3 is TGTGCCAGCAGCTTAGTGTCTAGCACCGATGAGCAGTTCTTC. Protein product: CASSLVSSTDEQFF.

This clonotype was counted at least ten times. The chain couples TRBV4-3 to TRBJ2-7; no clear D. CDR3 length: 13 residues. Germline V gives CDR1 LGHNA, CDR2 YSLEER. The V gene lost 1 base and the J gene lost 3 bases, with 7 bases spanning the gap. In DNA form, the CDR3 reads TGCGCCAGCAGCCAAGCGGTCTACTACGAGCAGTACTTC. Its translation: CASSQAVYYEQYF.

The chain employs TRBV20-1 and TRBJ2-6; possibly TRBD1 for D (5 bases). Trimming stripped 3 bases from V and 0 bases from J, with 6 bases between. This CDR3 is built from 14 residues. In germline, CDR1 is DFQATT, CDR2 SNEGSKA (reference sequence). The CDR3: CSASRDSGANVLTF. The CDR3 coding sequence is TGCAGTGCTAGCAGGGACTCTGGGGCCAACGTCCTGACTTTC.

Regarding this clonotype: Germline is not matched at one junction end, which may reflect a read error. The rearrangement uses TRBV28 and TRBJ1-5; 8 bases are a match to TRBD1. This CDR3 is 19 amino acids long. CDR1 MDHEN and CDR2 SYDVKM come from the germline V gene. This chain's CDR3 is CSSSSGDPGQAYSNQPQHF. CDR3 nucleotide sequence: TGTTCCAGCAGTTCCGGAGATCCGGGACAGGCTTATAGCAATCAGCCCCAGCATTTT.

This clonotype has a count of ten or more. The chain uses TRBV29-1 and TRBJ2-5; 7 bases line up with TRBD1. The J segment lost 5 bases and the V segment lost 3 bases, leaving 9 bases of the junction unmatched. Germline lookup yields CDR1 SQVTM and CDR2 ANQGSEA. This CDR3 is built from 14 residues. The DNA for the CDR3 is TGCAGCGTTGACACGACAGGGTCCGACGAGACCCAGTACTTC. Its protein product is CSVDTTGSDETQYF.